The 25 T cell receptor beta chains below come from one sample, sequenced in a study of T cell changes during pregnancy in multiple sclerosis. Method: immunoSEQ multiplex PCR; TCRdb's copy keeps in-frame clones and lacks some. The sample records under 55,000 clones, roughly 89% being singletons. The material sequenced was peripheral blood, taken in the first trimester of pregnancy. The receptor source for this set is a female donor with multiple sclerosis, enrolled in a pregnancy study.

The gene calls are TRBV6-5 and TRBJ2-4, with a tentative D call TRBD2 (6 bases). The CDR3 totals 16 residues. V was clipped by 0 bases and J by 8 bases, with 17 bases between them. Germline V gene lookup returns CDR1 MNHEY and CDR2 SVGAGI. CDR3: CASSYSMGQGGDIQYF. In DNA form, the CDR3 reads TGTGCCAGCAGTTACTCGATGGGGCAGGGAGGCGACATTCAGTACTTC.

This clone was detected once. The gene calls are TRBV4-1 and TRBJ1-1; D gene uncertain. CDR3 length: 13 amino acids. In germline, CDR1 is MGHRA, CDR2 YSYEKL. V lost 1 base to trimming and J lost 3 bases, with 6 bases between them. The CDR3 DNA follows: TGCGCCAGCAGCCAAGTGGGCTACACTGAAGCTTTCTTT. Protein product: CASSQVGYTEAFF.

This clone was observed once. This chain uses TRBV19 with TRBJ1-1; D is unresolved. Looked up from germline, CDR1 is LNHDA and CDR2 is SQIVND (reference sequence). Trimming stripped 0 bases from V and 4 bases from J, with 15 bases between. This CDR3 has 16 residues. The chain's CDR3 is CASSIDREGLVTEAFF. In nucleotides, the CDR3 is TGTGCCAGTAGTATAGATCGGGAAGGTTTGGTCACTGAAGCTTTCTTT. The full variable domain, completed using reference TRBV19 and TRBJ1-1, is DGGITQSPKYLFRKEGQNVTLSCEQNLNHDAMYWYRQDPGQGLRLIYYSQIVNDFQKGDIAEGYSVSREKKESFPLTVTSAQKNPTAFYLCASSIDREGLVTEAFFGQGTRLTVV.

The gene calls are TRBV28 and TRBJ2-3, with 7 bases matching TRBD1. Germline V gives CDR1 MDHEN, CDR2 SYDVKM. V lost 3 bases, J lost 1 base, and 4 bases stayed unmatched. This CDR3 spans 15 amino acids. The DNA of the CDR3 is TGTGCCAGCAGTTTCCTAGACAGGGGCACAGATACGCAGTATTTT. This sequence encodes CASSFLDRGTDTQYF.

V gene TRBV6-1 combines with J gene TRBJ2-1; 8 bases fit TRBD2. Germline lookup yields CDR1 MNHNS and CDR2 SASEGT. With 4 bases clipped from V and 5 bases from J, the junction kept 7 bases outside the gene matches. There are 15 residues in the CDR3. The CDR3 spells CASSVGLAGNNEQFF. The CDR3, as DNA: TGTGCCAGCAGTGTTGGACTAGCCGGTAACAATGAGCAGTTCTTC.

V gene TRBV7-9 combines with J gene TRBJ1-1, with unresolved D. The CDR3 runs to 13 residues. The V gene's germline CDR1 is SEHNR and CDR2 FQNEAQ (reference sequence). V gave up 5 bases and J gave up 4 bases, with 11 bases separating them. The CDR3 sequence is CASSPPGGTEAFF. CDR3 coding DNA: TGTGCCAGCAGCCCGCCCGGAGGCACTGAAGCTTTCTTT.

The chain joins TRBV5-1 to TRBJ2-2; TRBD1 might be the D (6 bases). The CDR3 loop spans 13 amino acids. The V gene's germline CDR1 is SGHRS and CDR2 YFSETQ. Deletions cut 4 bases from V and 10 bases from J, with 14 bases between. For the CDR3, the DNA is TGCGCCAGCAGCCTAGGACAGCCCCAGGAGCTGTTTTTT. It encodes CASSLGQPQELFF.

CDR3 in amino acids: CASSPDRGLNQPQHF. In DNA, the CDR3 is TGTGCCAGTAGTCCGGACAGGGGGTTAAATCAGCCCCAGCATTTT. The chain joins TRBV19 to TRBJ1-5, with TRBD1 matching over 10 bases. Looked up from germline, CDR1 is LNHDA and CDR2 is SQIVND (reference sequence). The CDR3 is 15 residues long. V shed 5 bases, J shed 4 bases, and the junction held 5 bases outside the gene matches.

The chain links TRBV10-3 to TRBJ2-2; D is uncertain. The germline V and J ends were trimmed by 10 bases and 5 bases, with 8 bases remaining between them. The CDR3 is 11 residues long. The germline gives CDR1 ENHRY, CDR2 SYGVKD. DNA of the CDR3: TGTGCCAGCCGACTTACCGGGGAGCTGTTTTTT. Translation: CASRLTGELFF.

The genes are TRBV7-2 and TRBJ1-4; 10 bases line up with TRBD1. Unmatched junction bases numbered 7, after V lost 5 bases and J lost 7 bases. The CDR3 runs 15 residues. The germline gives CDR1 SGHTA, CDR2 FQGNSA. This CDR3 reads CASSRSGQGIEKLFF. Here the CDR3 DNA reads TGTGCCAGCAGCCGCTCGGGACAGGGGATTGAAAAACTGTTTTTT. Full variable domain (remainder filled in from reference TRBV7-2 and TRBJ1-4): GAGVSQSPSNKVTEKGKDVELRCDPISGHTALYWYRQSLGQGLEFLIYFQGNSAPDKSGLPSDRFSAERTGGSVSTLTIQRTQQEDSAVYLCASSRSGQGIEKLFFGSGTQLSVL.

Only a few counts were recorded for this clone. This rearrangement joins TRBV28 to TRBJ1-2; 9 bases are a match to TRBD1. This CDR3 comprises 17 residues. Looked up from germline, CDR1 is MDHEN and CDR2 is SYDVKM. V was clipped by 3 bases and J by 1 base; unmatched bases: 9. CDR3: CASSFIDRGDSNYGYTF. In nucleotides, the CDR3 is TGTGCCAGCAGTTTCATAGACAGGGGGGACAGTAACTATGGCTACACCTTC.

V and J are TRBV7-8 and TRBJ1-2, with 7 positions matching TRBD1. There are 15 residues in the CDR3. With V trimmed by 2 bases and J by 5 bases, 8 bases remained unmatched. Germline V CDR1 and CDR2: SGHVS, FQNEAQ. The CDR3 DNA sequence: TGTGCCAGCAGCTTACGGGGGACAGCGGGTTATGGCTACACCTTC. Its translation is CASSLRGTAGYGYTF.

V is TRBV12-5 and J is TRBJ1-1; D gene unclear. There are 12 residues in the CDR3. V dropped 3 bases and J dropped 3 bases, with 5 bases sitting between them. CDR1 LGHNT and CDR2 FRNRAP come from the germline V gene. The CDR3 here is CASGLSHTEAFF. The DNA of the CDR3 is TGTGCTAGTGGTTTAAGCCACACTGAAGCTTTCTTT.

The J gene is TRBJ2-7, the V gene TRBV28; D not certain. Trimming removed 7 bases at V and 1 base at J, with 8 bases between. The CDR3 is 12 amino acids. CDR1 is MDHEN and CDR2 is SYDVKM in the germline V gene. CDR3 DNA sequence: TGTGCCAGCACCAGGAAGTCCTACGAGCAGTACTTC. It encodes CASTRKSYEQYF.

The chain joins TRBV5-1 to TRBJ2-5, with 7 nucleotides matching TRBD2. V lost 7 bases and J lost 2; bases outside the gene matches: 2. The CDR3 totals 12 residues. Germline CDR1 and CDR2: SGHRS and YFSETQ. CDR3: CASGGEQETQYF. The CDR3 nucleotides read TGCGCCAGCGGGGGGGAGCAAGAGACCCAGTACTTC.

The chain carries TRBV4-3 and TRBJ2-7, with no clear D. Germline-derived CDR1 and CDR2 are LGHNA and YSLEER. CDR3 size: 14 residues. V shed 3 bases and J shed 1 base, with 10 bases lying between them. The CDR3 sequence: CASSHRHPSYEQYF. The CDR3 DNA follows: TGCGCCAGCAGCCATCGACACCCATCCTACGAGCAGTACTTC.

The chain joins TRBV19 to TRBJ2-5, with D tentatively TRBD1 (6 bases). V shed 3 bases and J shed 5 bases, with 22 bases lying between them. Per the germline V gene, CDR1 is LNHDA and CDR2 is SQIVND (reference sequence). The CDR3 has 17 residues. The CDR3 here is CASSIRSGVRSEETQYF. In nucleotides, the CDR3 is TGTGCCAGTAGTATCAGGTCAGGGGTACGATCTGAGGAGACCCAGTACTTC.

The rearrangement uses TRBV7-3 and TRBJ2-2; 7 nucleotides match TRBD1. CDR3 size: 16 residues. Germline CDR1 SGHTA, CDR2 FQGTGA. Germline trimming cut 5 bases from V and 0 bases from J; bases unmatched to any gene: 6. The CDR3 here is CASSLGTDANTGELFF. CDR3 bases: TGTGCCAGCAGCCTCGGGACAGATGCGAACACCGGGGAGCTGTTTTTT. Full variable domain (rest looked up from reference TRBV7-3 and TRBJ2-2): GAGVSQTPSNKVTEKGKYVELRCDPISGHTALYWYRQSLGQGPEFLIYFQGTGAADDSGLPNDRFFAVRPEGSVSTLKIQRTERGDSAVYLCASSLGTDANTGELFFGEGSRLTVL.

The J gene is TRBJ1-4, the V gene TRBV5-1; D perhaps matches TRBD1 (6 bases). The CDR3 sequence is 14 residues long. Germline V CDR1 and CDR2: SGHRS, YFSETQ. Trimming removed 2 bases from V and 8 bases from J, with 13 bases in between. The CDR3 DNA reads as TGCGCCAGCAGCTTTGCGGGGGCGTCCGAAAAACTGTTTTTT. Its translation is CASSFAGASEKLFF. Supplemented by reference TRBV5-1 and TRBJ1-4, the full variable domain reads KAGVTQTPRYLIKTRGQQVTLSCSPISGHRSVSWYQQTPGQGLQFLFEYFSETQRNKGNFPGRFSGRQFSNSRSEMNVSTLELGDSALYLCASSFAGASEKLFFGSGTQLSVL.

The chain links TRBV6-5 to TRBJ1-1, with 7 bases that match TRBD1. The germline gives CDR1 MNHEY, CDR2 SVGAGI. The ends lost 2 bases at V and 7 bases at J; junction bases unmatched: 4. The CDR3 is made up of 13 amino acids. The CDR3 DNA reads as TGTGCCAGCAGTTACGCGGACAGGATTGAAGCTTTCTTT. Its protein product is CASSYADRIEAFF.

The CDR3: CASSLMGEAKNIQYF. The CDR3 bases are TGTGCCAGCAGCTTGATGGGCGAAGCCAAAAACATTCAGTACTTC. This chain joins TRBV5-6 and TRBJ2-4; D gene uncertain. Looked up from germline, CDR1 is SGHDT and CDR2 is YYEEEE. V lost 1 base to trimming and J lost 0 bases, with 8 bases between them. This CDR3 contains 15 residues. Drawing the rest from reference TRBV5-6 and TRBJ2-4, the complete variable domain is DAGVTQSPTHLIKTRGQQVTLRCSPKSGHDTVSWYQQALGQGPQFIFQYYEEEERQRGNFPDRFSGHQFPNYSSELNVNALLLGDSALYLCASSLMGEAKNIQYFGAGTRLSVL.

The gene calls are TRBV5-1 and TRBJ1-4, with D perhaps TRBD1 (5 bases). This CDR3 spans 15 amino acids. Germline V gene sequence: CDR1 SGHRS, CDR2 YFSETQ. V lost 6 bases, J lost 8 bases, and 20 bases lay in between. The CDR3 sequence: CASKNGAGGSEKLFF. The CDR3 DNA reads TGCGCCAGCAAGAACGGGGCTGGGGGGAGCGAAAAACTGTTTTTT.

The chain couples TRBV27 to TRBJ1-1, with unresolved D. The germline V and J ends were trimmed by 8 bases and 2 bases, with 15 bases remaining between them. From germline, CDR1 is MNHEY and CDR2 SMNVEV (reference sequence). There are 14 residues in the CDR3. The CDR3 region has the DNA TGTGCCAGCGGTTCCTCCCCTAAAAACACTGAAGCTTTCTTT. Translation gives CASGSSPKNTEAFF.

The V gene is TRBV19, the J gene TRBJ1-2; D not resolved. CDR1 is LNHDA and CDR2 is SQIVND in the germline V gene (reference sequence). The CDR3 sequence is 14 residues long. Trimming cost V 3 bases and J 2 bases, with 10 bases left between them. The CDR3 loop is CASSMRSPNYGYTF. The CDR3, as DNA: TGTGCCAGTAGTATGAGATCTCCCAACTATGGCTACACCTTC.

The CDR3 reads CSVLPGTGYGYTF. Here the CDR3 DNA reads TGCAGCGTGCTTCCCGGGACAGGATATGGCTACACCTTC. The chain uses TRBV29-1 and TRBJ1-2, with TRBD1 identical over 8 bases. From germline, CDR1 is SQVTM and CDR2 ANQGSEA. J lost 5 bases, V lost 6 bases, and 8 bases had no gene match. The CDR3 is made up of 13 amino acids.